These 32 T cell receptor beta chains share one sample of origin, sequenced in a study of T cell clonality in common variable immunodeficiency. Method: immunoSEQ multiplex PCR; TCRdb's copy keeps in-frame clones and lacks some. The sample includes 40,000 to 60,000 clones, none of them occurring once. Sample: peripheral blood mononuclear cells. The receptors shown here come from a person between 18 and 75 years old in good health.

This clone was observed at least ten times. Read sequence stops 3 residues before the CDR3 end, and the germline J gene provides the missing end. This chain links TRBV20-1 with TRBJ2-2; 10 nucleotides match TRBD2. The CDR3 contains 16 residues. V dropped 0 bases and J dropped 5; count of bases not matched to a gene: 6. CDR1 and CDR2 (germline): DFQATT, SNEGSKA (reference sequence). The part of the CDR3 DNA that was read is TGCAGTGCTAGAGAAGGAGGACTAGCGGAGACCGGGGAG. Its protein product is CSAREGGLAETGE. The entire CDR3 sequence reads CSAREGGLAETGELFF.

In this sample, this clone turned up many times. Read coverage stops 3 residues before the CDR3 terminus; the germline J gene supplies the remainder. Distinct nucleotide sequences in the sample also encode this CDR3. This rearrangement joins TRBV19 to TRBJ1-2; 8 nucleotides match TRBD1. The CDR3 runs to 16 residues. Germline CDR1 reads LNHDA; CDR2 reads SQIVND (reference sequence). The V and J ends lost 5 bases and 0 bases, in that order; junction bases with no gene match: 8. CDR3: CASSPGTGETNYGYTF. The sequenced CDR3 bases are TGTGCCAGTAGTCCGGGGACAGGCGAAACTAACTATGGC.

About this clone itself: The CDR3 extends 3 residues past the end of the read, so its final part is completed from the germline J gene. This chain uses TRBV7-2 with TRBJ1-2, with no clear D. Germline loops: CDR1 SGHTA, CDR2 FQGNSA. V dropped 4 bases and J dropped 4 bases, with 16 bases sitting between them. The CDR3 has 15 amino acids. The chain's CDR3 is CASSSPGEGGYGYTF. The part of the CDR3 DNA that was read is TGTGCCAGCAGCTCCCCCGGGGAGGGAGGCTATGGC.

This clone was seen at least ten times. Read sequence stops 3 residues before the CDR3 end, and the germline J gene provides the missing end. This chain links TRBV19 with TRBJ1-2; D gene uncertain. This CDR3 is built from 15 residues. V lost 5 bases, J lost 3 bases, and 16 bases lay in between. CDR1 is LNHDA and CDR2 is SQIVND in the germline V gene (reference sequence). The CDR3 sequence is CASSPRGGNDYGYTF. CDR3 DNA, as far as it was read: TGTGCCAGTAGTCCCCGGGGAGGGAACGACTATGGC.

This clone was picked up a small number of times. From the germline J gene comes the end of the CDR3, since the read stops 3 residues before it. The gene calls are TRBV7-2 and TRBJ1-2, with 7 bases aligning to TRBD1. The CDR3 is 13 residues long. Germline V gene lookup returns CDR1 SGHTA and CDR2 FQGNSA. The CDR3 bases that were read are TGTGCCAGCAGACTAGGGGGCGCAGATGAC. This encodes CASRLGGADD. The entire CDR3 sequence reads CASRLGGADDYTF.

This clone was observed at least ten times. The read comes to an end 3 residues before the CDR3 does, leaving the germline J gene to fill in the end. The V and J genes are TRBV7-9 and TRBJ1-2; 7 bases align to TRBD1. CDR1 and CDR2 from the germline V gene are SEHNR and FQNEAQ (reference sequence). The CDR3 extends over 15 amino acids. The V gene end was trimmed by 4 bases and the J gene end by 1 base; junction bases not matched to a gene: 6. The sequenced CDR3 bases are TGTGCCAGCAGCTGGACCGGGACAGATAACTATGGC. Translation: CASSWTGTDNYG. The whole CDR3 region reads CASSWTGTDNYGYTF.

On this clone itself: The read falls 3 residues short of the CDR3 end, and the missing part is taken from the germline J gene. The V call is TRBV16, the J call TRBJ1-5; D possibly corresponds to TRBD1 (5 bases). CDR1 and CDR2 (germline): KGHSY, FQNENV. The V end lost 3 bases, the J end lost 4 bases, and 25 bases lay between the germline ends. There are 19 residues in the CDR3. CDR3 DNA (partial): TGTGCCAGCAGCCAGGTTCGACCCACCGGGACTCCAACAAATCAGCCC. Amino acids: CASSQVRPTGTPTNQP. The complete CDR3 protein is CASSQVRPTGTPTNQPQHF.

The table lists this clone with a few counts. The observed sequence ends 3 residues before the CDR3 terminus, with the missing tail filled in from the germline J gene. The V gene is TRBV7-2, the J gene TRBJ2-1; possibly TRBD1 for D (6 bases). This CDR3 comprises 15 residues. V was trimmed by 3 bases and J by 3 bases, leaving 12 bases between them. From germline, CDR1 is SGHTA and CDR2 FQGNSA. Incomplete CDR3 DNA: TGTGCCAGCAGCTTGGGCAGGGGTGACTACAATGAG. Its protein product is CASSLGRGDYNE. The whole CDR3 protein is CASSLGRGDYNEQFF.

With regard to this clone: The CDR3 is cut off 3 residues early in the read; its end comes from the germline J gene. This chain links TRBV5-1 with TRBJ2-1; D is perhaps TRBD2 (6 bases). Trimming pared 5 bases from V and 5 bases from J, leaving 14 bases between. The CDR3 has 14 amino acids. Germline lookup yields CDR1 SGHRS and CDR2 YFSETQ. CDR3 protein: CASRPGGIDNEQFF. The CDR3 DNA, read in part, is TGCGCCAGCAGGCCTGGCGGGATTGACAATGAG.

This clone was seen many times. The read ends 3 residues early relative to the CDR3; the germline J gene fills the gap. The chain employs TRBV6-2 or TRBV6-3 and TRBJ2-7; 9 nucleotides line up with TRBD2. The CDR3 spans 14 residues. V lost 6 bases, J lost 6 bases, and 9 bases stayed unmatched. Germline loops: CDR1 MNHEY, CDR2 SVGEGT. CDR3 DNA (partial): TGTGCCAGCAGCTTAGCGGGAGAGGTCCTCGAG. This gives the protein CASSLAGEVLE. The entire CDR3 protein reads CASSLAGEVLEQYF.

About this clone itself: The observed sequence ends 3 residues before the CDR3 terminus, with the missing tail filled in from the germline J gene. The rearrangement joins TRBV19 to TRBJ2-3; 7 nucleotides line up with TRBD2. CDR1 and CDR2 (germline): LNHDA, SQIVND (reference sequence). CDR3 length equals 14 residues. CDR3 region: CASRSAGVPETQYF. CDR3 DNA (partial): TGTGCCAGTAGAAGTGCGGGGGTGCCTGAGACG. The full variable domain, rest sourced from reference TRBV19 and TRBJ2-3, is DGGITQSPKYLFRKEGQNVTLSCEQNLNHDAMYWYRQDPGQGLRLIYYSQIVNDFQKGDIAEGYSVSREKKESFPLTVTSAQKNPTAFYLCASRSAGVPETQYFGPGTRLTVL.

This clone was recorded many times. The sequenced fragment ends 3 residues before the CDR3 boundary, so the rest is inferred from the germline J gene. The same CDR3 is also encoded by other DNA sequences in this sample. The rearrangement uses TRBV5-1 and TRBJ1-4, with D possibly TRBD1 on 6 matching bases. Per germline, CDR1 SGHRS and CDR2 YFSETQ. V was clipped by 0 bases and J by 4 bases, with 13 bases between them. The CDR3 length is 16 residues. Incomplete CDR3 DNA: TGCGCCAGCAGCTTGGGCGAGGGGGACGGTAATGAAAAA. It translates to CASSLGEGDGNEK. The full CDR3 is CASSLGEGDGNEKLFF.

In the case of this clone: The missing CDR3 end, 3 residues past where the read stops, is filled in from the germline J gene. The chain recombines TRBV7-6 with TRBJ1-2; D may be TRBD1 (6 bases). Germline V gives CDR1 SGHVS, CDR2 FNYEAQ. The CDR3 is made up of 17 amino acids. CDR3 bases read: TGTGCCAGCAGCTCGACAGGACCGGGACTAGAGTACAATGAC. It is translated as CASSSTGPGLEYND. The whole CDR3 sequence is CASSSTGPGLEYNDYTF.

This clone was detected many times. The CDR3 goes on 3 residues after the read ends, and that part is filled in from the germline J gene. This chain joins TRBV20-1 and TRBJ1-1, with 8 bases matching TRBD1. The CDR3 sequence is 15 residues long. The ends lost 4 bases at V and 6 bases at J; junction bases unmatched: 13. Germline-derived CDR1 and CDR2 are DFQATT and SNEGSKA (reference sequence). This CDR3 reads CSAKGIQGVRAEAFF. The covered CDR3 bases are TGCAGTGCTAAGGGAATACAGGGGGTTAGGGCTGAA.

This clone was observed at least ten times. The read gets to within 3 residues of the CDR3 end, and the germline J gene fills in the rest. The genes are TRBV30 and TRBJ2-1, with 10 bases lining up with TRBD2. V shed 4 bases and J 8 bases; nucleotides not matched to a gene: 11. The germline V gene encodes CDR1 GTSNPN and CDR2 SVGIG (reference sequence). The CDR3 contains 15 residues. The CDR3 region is CAWILGPSGSDEQFF. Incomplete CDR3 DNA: TGTGCCTGGATTCTCGGGCCTAGCGGGAGCGATGAG.

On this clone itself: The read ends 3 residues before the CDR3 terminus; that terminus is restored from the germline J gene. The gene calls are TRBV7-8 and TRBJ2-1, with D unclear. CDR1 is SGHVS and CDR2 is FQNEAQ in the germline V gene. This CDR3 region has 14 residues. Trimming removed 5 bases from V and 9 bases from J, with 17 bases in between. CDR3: CASSPRPSLSEQFF. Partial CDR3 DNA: TGTGCCAGCAGCCCGCGTCCATCCCTGAGTGAG. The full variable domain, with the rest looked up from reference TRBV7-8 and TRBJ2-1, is GAGVSQSPRYKVAKRGQDVALRCDPISGHVSLFWYQQALGQGPEFLTYFQNEAQLDKSGLPSDRFFAERPEGSVSTLKIQRTQQEDSAVYLCASSPRPSLSEQFFGPGTRLTVL.

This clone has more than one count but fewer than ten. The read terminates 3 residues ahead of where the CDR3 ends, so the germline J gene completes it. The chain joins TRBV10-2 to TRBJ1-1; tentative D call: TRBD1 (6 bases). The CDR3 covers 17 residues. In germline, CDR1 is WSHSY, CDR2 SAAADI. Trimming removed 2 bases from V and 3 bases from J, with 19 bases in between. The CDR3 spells CASSEPRRTGFYTEAFF. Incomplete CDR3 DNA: TGCGCCAGCAGTGAGCCTAGGAGAACAGGGTTTTACACTGAA.

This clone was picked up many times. The CDR3 bases that were read are TGTGCCAGCAGCCCCCTTGGGCGTTCTGGGGCCAACGTC. It is translated as CASSPLGRSGANV. The complete CDR3 sequence is CASSPLGRSGANVLTF. The chain employs TRBV7-3 and TRBJ2-6; D is undetermined. Coverage ceases 3 residues before the CDR3 finishes, and the germline J gene fills in the end. The CDR3 runs to 16 residues. V gave up 5 bases and J gave up 1 base, with 12 bases separating them. Germline-derived CDR1 and CDR2 are SGHTA and FQGTGA.

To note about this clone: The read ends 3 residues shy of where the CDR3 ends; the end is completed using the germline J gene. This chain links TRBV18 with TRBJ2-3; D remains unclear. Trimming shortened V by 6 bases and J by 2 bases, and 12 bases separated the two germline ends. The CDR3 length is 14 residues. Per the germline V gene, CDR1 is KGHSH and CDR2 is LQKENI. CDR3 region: CASSLGSYTDTQYF. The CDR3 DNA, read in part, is TGTGCCAGCTCCCTAGGCAGTTACACAGATACG.

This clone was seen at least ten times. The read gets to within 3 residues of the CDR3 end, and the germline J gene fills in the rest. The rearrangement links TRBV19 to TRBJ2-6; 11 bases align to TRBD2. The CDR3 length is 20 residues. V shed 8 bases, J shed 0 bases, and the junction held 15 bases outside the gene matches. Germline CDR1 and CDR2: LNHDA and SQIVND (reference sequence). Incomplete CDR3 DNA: TGTGCCAGTTCCCCGGCTAGCGGGAGGAATTCCCACTCTGGGGCCAACGTC. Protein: CASSPASGRNSHSGANV. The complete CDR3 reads CASSPASGRNSHSGANVLTF.

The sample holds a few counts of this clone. CDR3 DNA (partial): TGTGCCAGCAGACCCCCGGGACTAGCTACCTACGAG. Translated: CASRPPGLATYE. The entire CDR3 reads CASRPPGLATYEAFF. The chain is built from TRBV6-2 or TRBV6-3 and TRBJ1-1; TRBD1 is a possible D gene (5 bases). The missing CDR3 end, 3 residues past where the read stops, is filled in from the germline J gene. There are 15 residues in the CDR3. From germline, CDR1 is MNHEY and CDR2 SVGEGT.

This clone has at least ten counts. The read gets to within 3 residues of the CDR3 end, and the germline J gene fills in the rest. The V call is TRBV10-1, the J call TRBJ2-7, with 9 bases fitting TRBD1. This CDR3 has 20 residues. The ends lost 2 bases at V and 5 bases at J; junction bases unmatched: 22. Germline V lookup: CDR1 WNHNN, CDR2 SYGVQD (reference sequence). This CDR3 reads CASSETILAPQGQGRHEQYF. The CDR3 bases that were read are TGCGCCAGCAGTGAGACTATCCTCGCCCCCCAGGGACAGGGTCGCCACGAG.

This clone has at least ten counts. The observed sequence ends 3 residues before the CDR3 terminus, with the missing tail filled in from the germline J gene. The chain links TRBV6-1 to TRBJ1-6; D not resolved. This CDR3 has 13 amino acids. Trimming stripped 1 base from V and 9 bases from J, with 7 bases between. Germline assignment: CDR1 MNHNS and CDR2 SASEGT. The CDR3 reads CASSEVGRSPLHF. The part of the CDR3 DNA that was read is TGTGCCAGCAGTGAAGTCGGTCGTTCACCC.

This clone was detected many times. CDR3 DNA, as far as it was read: TGTGCCAGCAATCCCGATCACTCCGAGAACACTGAA. This sequence encodes CASNPDHSENTE. The CDR3 in its entirety is CASNPDHSENTEAFF. The rearrangement joins TRBV19 to TRBJ1-1; D gene uncertain. The CDR3 extends 3 residues past the end of the read, so its final part is completed from the germline J gene. Germline V gives CDR1 LNHDA, CDR2 SQIVND (reference sequence). V was shortened by 9 bases and J by 1 base, with 18 bases between the two germline ends. The CDR3 is 15 residues long. The full variable domain, its missing parts supplied by reference TRBV19 and TRBJ1-1, is DGGITQSPKYLFRKEGQNVTLSCEQNLNHDAMYWYRQDPGQGLRLIYYSQIVNDFQKGDIAEGYSVSREKKESFPLTVTSAQKNPTAFYLCASNPDHSENTEAFFGQGTRLTVV.

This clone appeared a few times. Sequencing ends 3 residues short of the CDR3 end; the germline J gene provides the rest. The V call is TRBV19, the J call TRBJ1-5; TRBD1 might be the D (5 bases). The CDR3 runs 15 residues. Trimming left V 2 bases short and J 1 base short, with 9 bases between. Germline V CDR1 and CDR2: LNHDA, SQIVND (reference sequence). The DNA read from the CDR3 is TGTGCCAGTAGTATATCAGCAGGGAGCAATCAGCCC. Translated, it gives CASSISAGSNQP. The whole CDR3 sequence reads CASSISAGSNQPQHF.

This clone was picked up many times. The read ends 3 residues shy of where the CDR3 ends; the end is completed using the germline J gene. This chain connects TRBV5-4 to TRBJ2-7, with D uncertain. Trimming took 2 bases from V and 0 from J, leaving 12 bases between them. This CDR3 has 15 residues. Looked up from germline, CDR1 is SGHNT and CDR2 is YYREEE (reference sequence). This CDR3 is CASSFLDTGSYEQYF. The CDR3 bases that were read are TGTGCCAGCAGCTTCCTCGACACCGGCTCCTACGAG.

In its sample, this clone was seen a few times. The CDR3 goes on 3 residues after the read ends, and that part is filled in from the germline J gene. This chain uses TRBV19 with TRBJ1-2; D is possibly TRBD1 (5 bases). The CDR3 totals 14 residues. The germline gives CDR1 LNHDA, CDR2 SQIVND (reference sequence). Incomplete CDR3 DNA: TGTGCCAGTAGTACCGGGCAGGGTACCTACGAC. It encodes CASSTGQGTYD. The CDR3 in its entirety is CASSTGQGTYDYTF. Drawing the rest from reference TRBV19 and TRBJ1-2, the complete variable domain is DGGITQSPKYLFRKEGQNVTLSCEQNLNHDAMYWYRQDPGQGLRLIYYSQIVNDFQKGDIAEGYSVSREKKESFPLTVTSAQKNPTAFYLCASSTGQGTYDYTFGSGTRLTVV.

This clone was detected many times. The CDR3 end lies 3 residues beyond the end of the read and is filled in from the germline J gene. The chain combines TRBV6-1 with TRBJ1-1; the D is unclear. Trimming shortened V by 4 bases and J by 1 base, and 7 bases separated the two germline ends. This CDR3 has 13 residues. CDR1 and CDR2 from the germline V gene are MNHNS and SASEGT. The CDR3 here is CASSVDKNTEAFF. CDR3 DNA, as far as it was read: TGTGCCAGCAGTGTAGACAAGAACACTGAA.

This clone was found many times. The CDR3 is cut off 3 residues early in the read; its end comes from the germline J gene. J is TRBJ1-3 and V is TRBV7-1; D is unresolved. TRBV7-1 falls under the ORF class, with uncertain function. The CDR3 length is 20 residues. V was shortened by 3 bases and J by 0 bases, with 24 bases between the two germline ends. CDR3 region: CASSSSGRVLAIDSGNTIYF. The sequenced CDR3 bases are TGTGCCAGCAGCTCCAGTGGCCGGGTCCTGGCGATAGACTCTGGAAACACC.

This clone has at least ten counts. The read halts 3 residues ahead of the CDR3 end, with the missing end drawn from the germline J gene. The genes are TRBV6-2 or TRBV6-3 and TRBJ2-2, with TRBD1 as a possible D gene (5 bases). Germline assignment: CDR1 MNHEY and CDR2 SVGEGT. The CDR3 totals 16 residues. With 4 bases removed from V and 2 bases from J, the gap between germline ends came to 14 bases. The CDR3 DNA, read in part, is TGTGCCAGCAGTTGGGAAGGGGTCTTTAACACCGGGGAG. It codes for CASSWEGVFNTGE. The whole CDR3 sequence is CASSWEGVFNTGELFF.

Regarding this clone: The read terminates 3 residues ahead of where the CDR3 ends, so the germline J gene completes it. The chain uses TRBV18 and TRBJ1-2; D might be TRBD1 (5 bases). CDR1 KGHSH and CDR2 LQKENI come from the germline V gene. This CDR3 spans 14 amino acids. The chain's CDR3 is CASSPQRGYYDYTF. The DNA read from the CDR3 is TGTGCCAGCTCACCCCAACGGGGGTATTACGAC.

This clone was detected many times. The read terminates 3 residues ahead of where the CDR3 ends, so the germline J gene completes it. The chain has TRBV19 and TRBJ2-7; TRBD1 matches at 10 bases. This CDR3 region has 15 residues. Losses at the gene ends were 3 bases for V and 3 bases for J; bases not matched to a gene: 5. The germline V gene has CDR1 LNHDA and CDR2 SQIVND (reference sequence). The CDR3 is CASSIRDRGRYEQYF. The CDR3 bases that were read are TGTGCCAGTAGTATCCGGGACAGGGGTCGCTACGAG.